This T cell receptor (beta chain) was profiled in a study of cytomegalovirus exposure and HLA in healthy donors. Study information: Inside one of the first data releases sat about 85 million unique TCRs taken from HLA-typed donors.

The CDR3 consists of 17 residues. The germline gives CDR1 LNHDA, CDR2 SQIVND (reference sequence). Trimming took 5 bases from V and 0 from J, leaving 16 bases between them. Study-wide findings and caveats: Cytomegalovirus-associated status was assigned to 164 TCR beta chains. When the data were analyzed later, several of the most significant clusters appeared to be linked to common viral pathogens.

It was with 60 Vbeta and 13 Jbeta primers that the PCR ran. TCRdb's copy holds only in-frame clones and misses some; the assay was immunoSEQ multiplex PCR. Of approximately 70,000 clones listed, around three quarters are singletons. In regard to this clone: The antigen remains unidentified.

This clonotype was obtained from a woman in her 50s in good health and CMV-seropositive. Sequenced input: PBMCs. V usage is TRBV19 and J usage is TRBJ2-2, with D possibly being TRBD1 (6 bases). The CDR3 DNA follows: TGTGCCAGTAGTTTTGGGGTCGGGACATCGAACACCGGGGAGCTGTTTTTT. Translation gives CASSFGVGTSNTGELFF.